The TCR beta chain under discussion was sequenced for a study of identifying expanded T cells in peripheral blood. Study observations and caveats: Clone count variance between approximately two-week samples rose with total template count.

The CDR3 is 14 residues long. Germline loops: CDR1 GTSNPN, CDR2 SVGIG (reference sequence). The ends were cut back, 8 bases at V and 0 bases at J, with 16 bases in the middle. Collection occurred without any documented infections or immune events in donors. As concerns this clone: Its antigen is undetermined.

Some clones are missing from TCRdb's copy, which holds only in-frame ones; the method was immunoSEQ multiplex PCR. The sample lists approximately 85,000 clones; approximately 84% were seen once. The chain is built from TRBV30 and TRBJ2-5; D remains ambiguous. The sequence was obtained from a person aged 18-69 years in good health. Sequencing was performed on blood. CDR3 sequence: CASSRLMYQETQYF. CDR3 DNA: TGTGCCAGCAGCAGGCTCATGTACCAAGAGACCCAGTACTTC.